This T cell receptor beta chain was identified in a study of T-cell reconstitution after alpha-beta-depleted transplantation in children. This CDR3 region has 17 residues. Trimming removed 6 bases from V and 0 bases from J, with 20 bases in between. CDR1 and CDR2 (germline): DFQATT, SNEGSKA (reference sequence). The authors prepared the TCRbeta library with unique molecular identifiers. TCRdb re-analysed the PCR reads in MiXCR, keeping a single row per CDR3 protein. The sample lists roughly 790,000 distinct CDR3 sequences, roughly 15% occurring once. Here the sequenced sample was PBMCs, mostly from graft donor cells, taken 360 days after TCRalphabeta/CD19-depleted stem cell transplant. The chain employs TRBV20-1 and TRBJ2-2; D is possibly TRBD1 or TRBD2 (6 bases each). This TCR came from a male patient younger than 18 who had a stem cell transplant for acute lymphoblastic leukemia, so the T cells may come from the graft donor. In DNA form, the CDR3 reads TGCAGTGCAGGGGGGACTGCGGAAATATCGAACACCGGGGAGCTGTTTTTT. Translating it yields CSAGGTAEISNTGELFF.